These 14 T cell receptor beta chains were all obtained from the same sample, sequenced in a study of T-cell memory formation after mild COVID-19. From the 5' RACE reads, TCRdb called clonotypes with MiXCR, one entry per CDR3 protein. The table records roughly 580,000 distinct CDR3 sequences, more than 15% of them present only once. Sample: PBMCs or a T cell subset sorted from them (not recorded which). These receptors were collected from an adult woman who had mild COVID-19 (a few samples of this study predate the infection). Cell type and time point are not known.

This chain connects TRBV7-6 to TRBJ2-5; 8 positions match TRBD2. The CDR3 spans 15 residues. V trimming: 3 bases; J trimming: 1 base; junction bases outside the gene matches: 4. The germline CDR1 and CDR2 sequences are SGHVS and FNYEAQ. The CDR3 DNA is TGTGCCAGCAGCTTTATGCGGGGGGCCCAAGAGACCCAGTACTTC. The encoded protein is CASSFMRGAQETQYF.

This clonotype was found many times. The chain carries TRBV20-1 and TRBJ2-7; D unclear. Germline-derived CDR1 and CDR2 are DFQATT and SNEGSKA (reference sequence). The germline V and J ends were trimmed by 3 bases and 3 bases, with 15 bases remaining between them. The CDR3 has 14 residues. CDR3 coding DNA: TGCAGTGCTAGGTCAAGCAGGATTCTCTACGAGCAGTACTTC. Amino acid sequence: CSARSSRILYEQYF.

A few counts support this clonotype. CDR3 region: CASSSRTGASHSYEQYF. The CDR3 DNA is TGTGCCAGCAGCTCTCGGACAGGGGCGTCCCATTCCTACGAGCAGTACTTC. The V and J genes are TRBV7-9 and TRBJ2-7, with 9 bases that match TRBD1. CDR1 and CDR2 from the germline V gene are SEHNR and FQNEAQ (reference sequence). The CDR3 contains 17 residues. V lost 4 bases and J lost 1; bases outside the gene matches: 11.

This clonotype was recorded many times. This chain links TRBV27 with TRBJ2-1, with D possibly TRBD2 on 5 matching bases. The CDR3 contains 15 residues. Germline assignment: CDR1 MNHEY and CDR2 SMNVEV (reference sequence). The ends were cut back, 5 bases at V and 5 bases at J, with 16 bases in the middle. As DNA, the CDR3 is TGTGCCAGCAGTCCCCGAGCTAGCAGAGACAATGAGCAGTTCTTC. Translation gives CASSPRASRDNEQFF.

J is TRBJ2-2 and V is TRBV7-8; TRBD2 matches at 8 bases. The germline V gene has CDR1 SGHVS and CDR2 FQNEAQ. This CDR3 is built from 17 residues. With V trimmed by 1 base and J by 7 bases, 11 bases remained unmatched. The CDR3 DNA reads TGTGCCAGCAGCTTAGGGTTCGGGAGGGCCGGTAGCGGGGAGCTGTTTTTT. This gives the protein CASSLGFGRAGSGELFF. Full variable domain (rest looked up from reference TRBV7-8 and TRBJ2-2): GAGVSQSPRYKVAKRGQDVALRCDPISGHVSLFWYQQALGQGPEFLTYFQNEAQLDKSGLPSDRFFAERPEGSVSTLKIQRTQQEDSAVYLCASSLGFGRAGSGELFFGEGSRLTVL.

This chain links TRBV20-1 with TRBJ1-2, with unresolved D. With 5 bases removed from V and 3 bases from J, the gap between germline ends came to 25 bases. Germline V lookup: CDR1 DFQATT, CDR2 SNEGSKA (reference sequence). The CDR3 spans 17 residues. The CDR3 DNA reads TGCAGTGCTTCCCCCCCCATCGAAGGTGGAGGCCACTATGGCTACACCTTC. Translation: CSASPPIEGGGHYGYTF.

The V gene is TRBV4-1, the J gene TRBJ1-2; D gene unclear. This CDR3 spans 14 amino acids. CDR1 MGHRA and CDR2 YSYEKL come from the germline V gene. V gave up 0 bases and J gave up 0 bases, with 5 bases separating them. The CDR3 sequence: CASSQEWTNYGYTF. DNA for the CDR3: TGCGCCAGCAGCCAAGAGTGGACTAACTATGGCTACACCTTC.

V and J are TRBV5-1 and TRBJ2-5; D assignment may be TRBD1 or TRBD2 (6 bases each). The V gene's germline CDR1 is SGHRS and CDR2 YFSETQ. The CDR3 consists of 16 residues. Deletions cut 4 bases from V and 4 bases from J, with 20 bases between. The DNA of the CDR3 is TGCGCCAGCAGCCCTTCCTTCGGGGGCGTTAGAGAGACCCAGTACTTC. It codes for CASSPSFGGVRETQYF. Full variable domain (missing parts from reference TRBV5-1 and TRBJ2-5): KAGVTQTPRYLIKTRGQQVTLSCSPISGHRSVSWYQQTPGQGLQFLFEYFSETQRNKGNFPGRFSGRQFSNSRSEMNVSTLELGDSALYLCASSPSFGGVRETQYFGPGTRLLVL.

This clonotype was counted between two and nine times. V is TRBV29-1 and J is TRBJ2-3; D is perhaps TRBD1 (6 bases). The CDR3 has 13 amino acids. CDR1 and CDR2 (germline): SQVTM, ANQGSEA. Between the trimmed V and J ends, which lost 4 bases and 7 bases, there was a span of 15 bases. The CDR3 DNA sequence: TGCAGCGTTGCGCAGGGGACCATAAATACGCAGTATTTT. Translating gives CSVAQGTINTQYF.

The rearrangement uses TRBV6-2 or TRBV6-3 and TRBJ1-4, with 7 bases identical to TRBD1. With 10 bases clipped from V and 0 bases from J, the junction kept 11 bases outside the gene matches. This CDR3 region has 16 residues. Germline CDR1 reads MNHEY; CDR2 reads SVGEGT. CDR3 nucleotides: TGTGCCACCCTTCGACAGGGTACTTCAACTAATGAAAAACTGTTTTTT. Translation: CATLRQGTSTNEKLFF.

The chain is built from TRBV6-2 or TRBV6-3 and TRBJ1-4; 9 bases line up with TRBD1. Germline assignment: CDR1 MNHEY and CDR2 SVGEGT. This CDR3 region has 15 residues. V shed 6 bases and J 8 bases; nucleotides not matched to a gene: 10. DNA for the CDR3: TGTGCCAGCAGACACCGGGACAGGGTGAAGGAAAAACTGTTTTTT. The encoded protein is CASRHRDRVKEKLFF.

The rearrangement uses TRBV20-1 and TRBJ1-1; 7 nucleotides line up with TRBD1. CDR1 and CDR2 from the germline V gene are DFQATT and SNEGSKA (reference sequence). The CDR3 is made up of 13 amino acids. The junction had 7 bases not matched to a gene; V was cut back by 2 bases and J by 7 bases. The CDR3 DNA sequence: TGCAGTGCTAGAAGGACAGGCCAGAGTGAAGCTTTCTTT. Translating it yields CSARRTGQSEAFF.

This clonotype was seen only a few times. The genes are TRBV18 and TRBJ1-3; D not certain. The CDR3 spans 16 residues. V was pared by 4 bases and J by 0 bases, with 13 bases between. Germline-derived CDR1 and CDR2 are KGHSH and LQKENI. The CDR3 nucleotides read TGTGCCAGCTCACACGTGGGATCCACCTCTGGAAACACCATATATTTT. Its protein is CASSHVGSTSGNTIYF.

This chain joins TRBV13 and TRBJ2-3; tentatively, D is TRBD2 (7 bases). Between the trimmed V and J ends, which lost 1 base and 6 bases, there was a span of 14 bases. The CDR3 sequence is 15 residues long. The germline CDR1 and CDR2 sequences are PRHDT and FYEKMQ (reference sequence). CDR3 bases: TGTGCCAGCAGCTTAGCGGGGGGCCAGGGGGATACGCAGTATTTT. It specifies CASSLAGGQGDTQYF.